This TCR beta chain originates from a study of beta chain features in type 1 diabetes. The ends lost 4 bases at V and 7 bases at J; junction bases unmatched: 10. The CDR3 has 15 amino acids. CDR1 is MNHEY and CDR2 is SVGAGI in the germline V gene. Of the isolated RNA, all was reverse transcribed, and so the sequenced material was expressed TCRB transcripts. Assay: immunoSEQ multiplex PCR; the TCRdb copy retains only in-frame clones and omits some. The sample has some 150,000 clones, roughly 9.3% seen once. This chain uses TRBV6-5 with TRBJ2-7; 10 bases agree with TRBD1. This TCR came from a woman in her thirties or forties in good health. Sequencing was done on a sample of central memory CD4+ T cells from blood. In DNA form, the CDR3 reads TGTGCCAGCAGTTGGCCGGGACAGGGGATTGGAGAGCAGTACTTC. Amino acid sequence: CASSWPGQGIGEQYF.